The rows below give T cell receptor beta chains drawn from one sample of a study of cytomegalovirus exposure and HLA in healthy donors. Clones were sequenced by immunoSEQ multiplex PCR, and TCRdb holds only the in-frame ones, with some missing. The table has 150,000 or so clones, around 79% seen once. Sequencing was done on a sample of PBMCs. These TCRs come from a man aged 35-49 years in good health and CMV-seropositive. Both conserved end residues are part of each CDR3. A D gene is named only where the DNA matches it firmly. A row's size may be missing; if present it is once, few, many or a size class.

J	D	size	V	CDR3	DNA
TRBJ1-1	TRBD1	.	TRBV18	CASSPQGAGEAFF	TGTGCCAGCTCTCCTCAGGGGGCAGGTGAAGCTTTCTTT
TRBJ1-2	TRBD1	.	TRBV5-1	CASSLAPAGQGDYGYTF	TGCGCCAGCAGCTTGGCCCCAGCGGGACAGGGGGACTATGGCTACACCTTC
TRBJ1-5	.	.	TRBV27	CASSLGGKGQPQHF	TGTGCCAGCAGTTTAGGAGGGAAAGGGCAGCCCCAGCATTTT
TRBJ2-7	TRBD1	.	TRBV29-1	CSVIPEAGGRYEQYF	TGCAGCGTTATCCCCGAGGCAGGGGGCCGCTACGAGCAGTACTTC
TRBJ2-3	TRBD2	.	TRBV9	CASSVELAGVGPNTDTQYF	TGTGCCAGCAGCGTAGAACTAGCGGGAGTGGGGCCCAACACAGATACGCAGTATTTT
TRBJ2-7	TRBD2	.	TRBV9	CASSPGGGGYEQYF	TGTGCCAGCAGCCCGGGGGGGGGAGGTTACGAGCAGTACTTC
TRBJ2-2	.	.	TRBV5-1	CASSRDWGGNTGELFF	TGCGCCAGCAGCCGGGACTGGGGAGGGAACACCGGGGAGCTGTTTTTT
TRBJ1-5	.	.	TRBV7-8	CASSLVPGDQPQHF	TGTGCCAGCAGCTTAGTCCCAGGGGATCAGCCCCAGCATTTT
TRBJ1-4	.	.	TRBV19	CASCKTRRGEKLFF	TGTGCCAGCTGCAAGACCCGACGAGGTGAAAAACTGTTTTTT
TRBJ1-1	.	few	TRBV12-5	CASGLQGRTEAFF	TGTGCTAGTGGTTTGCAGGGGAGAACTGAAGCTTTCTTT
TRBJ1-2	.	once	TRBV30	CAWSVQVDYGYTF	TGTGCCTGGAGTGTACAGGTAGACTATGGCTACACCTTC
TRBJ2-5	TRBD2	once	TRBV5-1	CASSLQASGSGRQETQYF	TGCGCCAGCAGCTTGCAGGCTAGCGGGAGCGGGCGCCAAGAGACCCAGTACTTC
TRBJ1-1	TRBD1	few	TRBV6-1	CASSVRDRENTEAFF	TGTGCCAGCAGTGTACGGGACAGGGAGAACACTGAAGCTTTCTTT
TRBJ1-5	.	.	TRBV6-5	CASSTLSGGQPQHF	TGTGCCAGCAGTACACTATCGGGGGGTCAGCCCCAGCATTTT
TRBJ1-1	TRBD1	.	TRBV5-4	CASSLGQGSAWNTEAFF	TGTGCCAGCAGCTTAGGACAGGGGTCGGCTTGGAACACTGAAGCTTTCTTT
TRBJ2-5	TRBD2	.	TRBV7-9	CASTTGTSGREETQYF	TGTGCCAGCACGACCGGGACTAGCGGGAGAGAAGAGACCCAGTACTTC
TRBJ2-1	.	many	TRBV25-1	CASSAYNEQFF	TGTGCCAGCAGTGCTTACAATGAGCAGTTCTTC
TRBJ1-2	TRBD1	once	TRBV11-2	CASSFSVDRVVHGHTF	TGTGCCAGCAGCTTCTCGGTCGACAGGGTAGTACATGGCCACACCTTC
TRBJ2-5	.	.	TRBV27	CASSLSASGPTQYF	TGTGCCAGCAGTTTATCCGCCAGCGGGCCGACCCAGTACTTC
TRBJ1-2	.	.	TRBV19	CASSISGLITNYGYTF	TGTGCCAGTAGTATCAGCGGTCTTATTACTAACTATGGCTACACCTTC
TRBJ2-2	.	few	TRBV19	CASSEGAANTGELFF	TGTGCCAGTAGTGAAGGAGCGGCGAACACCGGGGAGCTGTTTTTT
TRBJ2-1	TRBD2	few	TRBV5-1	CASSPEGLAGEQFF	TGCGCCAGCAGCCCGGAGGGACTAGCAGGTGAGCAGTTCTTC
TRBJ2-3	TRBD1	.	TRBV29-1	CSVSPGQTSTDTQYF	TGCAGCGTTTCCCCGGGACAGACGAGCACAGATACGCAGTATTTT
TRBJ1-2	.	once	TRBV19	CASSAQQGTSSIYGYTF	TGTGCCAGTAGTGCACAACAGGGAACGTCTTCTATTTATGGCTACACCTTC
TRBJ2-3	TRBD1	.	TRBV9	CASSGPFVTGSTDTQYF	TGTGCCAGCAGCGGCCCTTTCGTGACAGGGTCCACAGATACGCAGTATTTT
TRBJ2-7	.	.	TRBV6-5	CASSPDNYEQYF	TGTGCCAGCAGCCCGGACAACTACGAGCAGTACTTC
TRBJ1-1	.	few	TRBV11-3	CASSPGGTGELKAFF	TGTGCCAGCAGCCCCGGAGGGACGGGAGAACTAAAAGCTTTCTTT
TRBJ1-5	.	.	TRBV19	CASSLGLRDSQPQHF	TGTGCCAGTAGTTTGGGGCTCAGGGATTCTCAGCCCCAGCATTTT
TRBJ2-7	.	.	TRBV5-8	CASSSYYEQYF	TGTGCCAGCAGCTCCTACTACGAGCAGTACTTC
TRBJ1-1	.	.	TRBV30	CAWSGVEDGETEAFF	TGTGCCTGGAGTGGAGTTGAGGACGGGGAAACTGAAGCTTTCTTT
TRBJ2-1	.	few	TRBV7-2	CASSLSRDNEQFF	TGTGCCAGCAGCTTATCGAGAGACAATGAGCAGTTCTTC
TRBJ2-3	TRBD2	few	TRBV2	CASSKTSAFTDTQYF	TGTGCCAGCAGTAAAACTAGCGCATTCACAGATACGCAGTATTTT
TRBJ1-1	.	.	TRBV6-1	CASIFEGWGTEAFF	TGTGCCAGCATTTTCGAGGGTTGGGGCACTGAAGCTTTCTTT
TRBJ2-3	.	.	TRBV7-2	CASSRDFYTDTQYF	TGTGCCAGCAGCCGGGACTTCTACACAGATACGCAGTATTTT
TRBJ2-5	TRBD2	.	TRBV7-9	CASTSGGKTQYF	TGTGCCAGCACCTCGGGAGGGAAGACCCAGTACTTC
TRBJ1-2	TRBD1	.	TRBV7-9	CASSFGTGGGYTF	TGTGCCAGCAGCTTCGGGACAGGGGGTGGCTACACCTTC
TRBJ2-5	.	.	TRBV28	CASSYRFSGKTQYF	TGTGCCAGCAGTTATAGATTCAGCGGAAAGACCCAGTACTTC
TRBJ1-4	.	.	TRBV6-6	CASSYDRSNEKLFF	TGTGCCAGCAGTTACGACAGATCTAATGAAAAACTGTTTTTT
TRBJ2-5	TRBD1	.	TRBV12-5	CASGLEEGATQYF	TGTGCTAGTGGTTTGGAAGAGGGGGCGACCCAGTACTTC
TRBJ2-3	TRBD2	few	TRBV7-2	CASSSTSGSGVTQYF	TGTGCCAGCAGCTCTACTAGCGGGAGTGGGGTTACGCAGTATTTT
TRBJ2-2	.	.	TRBV27	CANSFYQVRGTPGELFF	TGTGCCAACAGCTTCTATCAAGTTCGGGGGACCCCCGGGGAGCTGTTTTTT
TRBJ1-5	.	.	TRBV18	CASSKGAVLSNQPQHF	TGTGCCAGCTCTAAAGGGGCAGTCTTAAGCAATCAGCCCCAGCATTTT
TRBJ1-1	TRBD1	.	TRBV10-3	CASGQGFTEAFF	TGTGCCAGCGGACAGGGGTTCACTGAAGCTTTCTTT